This TCR beta chain was retrieved from a study of CD8+ T cells in alopecia areata. General observations from the study: Under tofacitinib, numerous expanded lesional clonotypes remained detectable in scalp and blood.

Noted treatment: oral pan-JAK inhibitor, 5-10 mg twice daily. Sequencing used cDNA as its template, made by extracting RNA and reverse transcribing it. The repertoire was sequenced with immunoSEQ multiplex PCR; TCRdb's copy has only in-frame clones and lacks some. The table records about 210,000 clones, 50% to 60% of them present only once. Germline V CDR1 and CDR2: MNHEY, SMNVEV (reference sequence). The J segment lost 4 bases and the V segment lost 2 bases, leaving 4 bases of the junction unmatched. CDR3 length: 15 residues. In regard to this clone: Its antigen is as yet unknown.

The source of this sequence is a human donor with alopecia areata. The chain joins TRBV27 to TRBJ1-2; TRBD1 agrees at 10 bases. The specimen was CD4+ T cells sorted from blood, collected at week 4, from a patient treated with tofacitinib. The CDR3, as DNA: TGTGCCAGCAGTTTAAGTCGGACAGGGGGCTATGGCTACACCTTC. It encodes CASSLSRTGGYGYTF.